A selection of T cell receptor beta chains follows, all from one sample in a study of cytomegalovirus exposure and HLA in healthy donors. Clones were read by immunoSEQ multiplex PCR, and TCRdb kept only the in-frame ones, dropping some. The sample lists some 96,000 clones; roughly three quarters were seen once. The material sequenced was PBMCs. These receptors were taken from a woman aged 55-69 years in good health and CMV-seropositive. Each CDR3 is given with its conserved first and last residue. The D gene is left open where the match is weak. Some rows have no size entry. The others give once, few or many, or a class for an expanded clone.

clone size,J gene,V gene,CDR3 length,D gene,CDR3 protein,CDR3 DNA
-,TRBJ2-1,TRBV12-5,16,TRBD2,CASALSPSGIGNEQFF,TGTGCTAGTGCCCTATCCCCTAGCGGAATAGGGAATGAGCAGTTCTTC
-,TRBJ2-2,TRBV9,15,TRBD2,CASSAEGLVAGELFF,TGTGCCAGCAGCGCCGAGGGACTAGTAGCCGGGGAGCTGTTTTTT
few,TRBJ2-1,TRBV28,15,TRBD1,CASSFGTDSYNEQFF,TGTGCCAGCAGTTTCGGGACAGACTCCTACAATGAGCAGTTCTTC
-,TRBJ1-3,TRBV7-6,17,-,CASSRLPRGAAGNTIYF,TGTGCCAGCAGCCGCCTCCCCCGGGGGGCGGCCGGAAACACCATATATTTT
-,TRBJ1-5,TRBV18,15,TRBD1,CASSATGVGNQPQHF,TGTGCCAGCTCAGCGACAGGGGTTGGTAATCAGCCCCAGCATTTT
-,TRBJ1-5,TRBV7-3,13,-,CASSLGRGQPQHF,TGTGCCAGCAGCTTGGGCAGGGGTCAGCCCCAGCATTTT
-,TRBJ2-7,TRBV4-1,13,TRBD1,CASSSRTGWEQYF,TGCGCCAGCAGCTCCCGGACAGGGTGGGAGCAGTACTTC
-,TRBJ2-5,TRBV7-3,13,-,CASSPTLQETQYF,TGTGCCAGCAGCCCTACCCTCCAAGAGACCCAGTACTTC
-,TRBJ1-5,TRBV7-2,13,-,CASSSPGVQPQHF,TGTGCCAGCAGCTCCCCAGGGGTTCAGCCCCAGCATTTT
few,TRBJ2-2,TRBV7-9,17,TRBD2,CASSSRPFLAGVGELFF,TGTGCCAGCAGTTCTAGACCGTTTCTAGCGGGAGTCGGGGAGCTGTTTTTT
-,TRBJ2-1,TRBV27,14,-,CASSTRGSYNEQFF,TGTGCCAGCAGTACTAGAGGCTCCTACAATGAGCAGTTCTTC
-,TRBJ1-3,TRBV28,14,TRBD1,CASSPSGGQHTIYF,TGTGCCAGCAGTCCCTCCGGGGGACAGCACACCATATATTTT
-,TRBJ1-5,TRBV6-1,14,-,CASSEVGAAQPQHF,TGTGCCAGCAGTGAAGTGGGGGCAGCTCAGCCCCAGCATTTT
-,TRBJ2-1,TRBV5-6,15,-,CASSLGPVSYNEQFF,TGTGCCAGCAGCTTGGGTCCGGTCTCCTACAATGAGCAGTTCTTC
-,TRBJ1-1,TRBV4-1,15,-,CASSPRDTRNTEAFF,TGCGCCAGCAGCCCCCGGGACACCAGGAACACTGAAGCTTTCTTT
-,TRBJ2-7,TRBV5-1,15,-,CASSSGASRKNEQYF,TGCGCCAGCAGCTCAGGGGCTTCCCGAAAGAACGAGCAGTACTTC
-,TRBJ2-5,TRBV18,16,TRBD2,CASSPLAGGPEETQYF,TGTGCCAGCTCACCACTTGCGGGAGGACCAGAAGAGACCCAGTACTTC
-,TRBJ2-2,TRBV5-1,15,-,CASSPTTVNTGELFF,TGCGCCAGCAGCCCGACTACAGTGAACACCGGGGAGCTGTTTTTT
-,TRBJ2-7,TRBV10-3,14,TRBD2,CAISLSSGSSEQYF,TGTGCCATCAGTCTTTCTAGCGGGAGTTCCGAGCAGTACTTC
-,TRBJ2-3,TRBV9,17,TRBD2,CASSGTTSGRAPDTQYF,TGTGCCAGCAGCGGAACGACTAGCGGGAGGGCCCCAGATACGCAGTATTTT
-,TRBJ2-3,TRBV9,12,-,CASSVDADTQYF,TGTGCCAGCAGCGTAGACGCGGATACGCAGTATTTT
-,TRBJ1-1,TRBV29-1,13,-,CSALGGTATEAFF,TGCAGCGCCTTGGGGGGGACGGCCACTGAAGCTTTCTTT
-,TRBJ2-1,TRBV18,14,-,CASSPIQVEGEQFF,TGTGCCAGCTCACCAATACAGGTGGAGGGTGAGCAGTTCTTC
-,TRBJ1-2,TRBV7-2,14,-,CASSSAGRDYGYTF,TGTGCCAGCAGCTCGGCAGGGAGGGACTATGGCTACACCTTC
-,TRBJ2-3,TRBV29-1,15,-,CSVVGGTAPSDTQYF,TGCAGCGTTGTCGGCGGGACAGCCCCGTCAGATACGCAGTATTTT
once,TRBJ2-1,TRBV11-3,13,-,CASSSGVYNEQFF,TGTGCCAGCAGCTCAGGGGTTTACAATGAGCAGTTCTTC
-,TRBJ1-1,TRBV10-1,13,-,CATRQHRNTEAFF,TGCGCCACCCGACAGCATAGAAACACTGAAGCTTTCTTT
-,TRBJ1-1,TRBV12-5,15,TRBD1,CASGRHDRVDTEAFF,TGTGCTAGTGGGCGCCATGACAGGGTGGACACTGAAGCTTTCTTT
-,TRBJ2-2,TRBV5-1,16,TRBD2,CASSLAGVAGAGELFF,TGCGCCAGCAGCTTGGCCGGGGTAGCGGGAGCCGGGGAGCTGTTTTTT
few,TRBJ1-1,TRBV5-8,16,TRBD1,CASSSGTGRVNTEAFF,TGTGCCAGCAGCTCGGGGACAGGGAGGGTGAACACTGAAGCTTTCTTT
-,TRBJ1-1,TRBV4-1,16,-,CASSQEEPALLPEAFF,TGCGCCAGCAGCCAAGAGGAGCCTGCCCTCCTCCCTGAAGCTTTCTTT
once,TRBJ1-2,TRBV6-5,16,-,CASSYSAGPSGDGYTF,TGTGCCAGCAGTTACTCTGCCGGTCCCTCAGGTGACGGCTACACCTTC
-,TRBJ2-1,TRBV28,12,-,CATHRDYNEQFF,TGTGCCACCCACAGGGACTACAATGAGCAGTTCTTC
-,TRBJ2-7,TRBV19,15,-,CASRGLGADSYEQYF,TGTGCCAGTAGAGGTCTGGGGGCCGATTCCTACGAGCAGTACTTC
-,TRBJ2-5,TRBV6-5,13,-,CASSGDRLETQYF,TGTGCCAGCAGCGGAGACCGGTTAGAGACCCAGTACTTC
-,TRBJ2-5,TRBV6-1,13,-,CASSAPGRETQYF,TGTGCCAGCAGTGCACCGGGGAGGGAGACCCAGTACTTC
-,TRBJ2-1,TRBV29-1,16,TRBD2,CSVEESLAEVYNEQFF,TGCAGCGTTGAAGAGAGTCTAGCGGAGGTCTACAATGAGCAGTTCTTC
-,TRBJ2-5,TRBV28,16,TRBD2,CASSLLLAEDQGTQYF,TGTGCCAGCAGTTTATTACTAGCGGAGGACCAAGGGACCCAGTACTTC
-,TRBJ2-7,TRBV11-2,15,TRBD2,CASSLRLAGFYEQYF,TGTGCCAGCAGCTTACGGCTAGCGGGGTTCTACGAGCAGTACTTC
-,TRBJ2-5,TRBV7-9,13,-,CASGSGKQETQYF,TGTGCCAGTGGGTCAGGAAAACAAGAGACCCAGTACTTC
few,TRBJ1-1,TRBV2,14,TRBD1,CASRHDRGRPEAFF,TGTGCCAGCAGGCACGACAGGGGGAGGCCTGAAGCTTTCTTT
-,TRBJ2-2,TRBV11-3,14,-,CASSQAPDTGELFF,TGTGCCAGCAGCCAGGCCCCAGACACCGGGGAGCTGTTTTTT
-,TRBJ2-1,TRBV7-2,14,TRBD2,CASSYTSGRNEQFF,TGTGCCAGCAGCTACACTAGCGGACGGAATGAGCAGTTCTTC
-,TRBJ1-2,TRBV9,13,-,CASSEGGNQGYTF,TGTGCCAGCAGCGAGGGGGGGAACCAAGGCTACACCTTC
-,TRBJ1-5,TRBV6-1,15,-,CASSEGTPVNQPQHF,TGTGCCAGCAGTGAAGGGACTCCGGTAAATCAGCCCCAGCATTTT
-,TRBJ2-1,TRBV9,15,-,CASSVGVSIGSEQFF,TGTGCCAGCAGCGTAGGGGTTAGCATTGGGTCGGAGCAGTTCTTC
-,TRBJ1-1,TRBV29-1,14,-,CSVVGARLNTEAFF,TGCAGCGTTGTGGGGGCGCGTTTGAACACTGAAGCTTTCTTT
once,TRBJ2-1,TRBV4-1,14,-,CASSQDRVAHEQFF,TGCGCCAGCAGCCAAGATCGGGTAGCACATGAGCAGTTCTTC
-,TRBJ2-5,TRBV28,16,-,CASSLGGGRAQETQYF,TGTGCCAGCAGTTTAGGCGGAGGACGTGCTCAAGAGACCCAGTACTTC
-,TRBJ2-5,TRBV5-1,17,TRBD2,CASSLAAVAGPQETQYF,TGCGCCAGCAGCTTGGCCGCGGTAGCGGGACCCCAAGAGACCCAGTACTTC
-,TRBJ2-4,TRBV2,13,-,CASSGQGQNIQYF,TGTGCCAGCAGTGGTCAGGGCCAAAACATTCAGTACTTC
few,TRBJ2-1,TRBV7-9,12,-,CSSSLTGAPPFF,TGTTCCAGCAGCTTAACGGGAGCCCCACCGTTCTTC
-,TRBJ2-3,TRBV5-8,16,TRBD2,CASSLGLAGGTDTQYF,TGTGCCAGCAGCTTGGGGCTAGCGGGAGGAACAGATACGCAGTATTTT
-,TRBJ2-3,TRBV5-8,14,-,CASSLSGSPDTQYF,TGTGCCAGCAGCCTTAGCGGCAGCCCCGATACGCAGTATTTT
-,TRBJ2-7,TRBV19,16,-,CASSISKFGRTYEQYF,TGTGCCAGTAGTATAAGTAAATTCGGCAGGACCTACGAGCAGTACTTC
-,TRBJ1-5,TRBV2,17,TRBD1,CASSEAGAGTGNQPQHF,TGTGCCAGCAGTGAAGCGGGGGCCGGGACAGGGAATCAGCCCCAGCATTTT
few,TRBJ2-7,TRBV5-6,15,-,CASSRGLTGSYEQYF,TGTGCCAGCAGCCGTGGCCTTACGGGGTCCTACGAGCAGTACTTC